Listed below are T cell receptor beta chains from one sample, sequenced in a study of blood T cell repertoires in COVID-19. Profiled with immunoSEQ multiplex PCR; TCRdb holds only in-frame clones, not every one. There are under 400,000 clones in the sample; around 89% occur only once, and around 1.6% lies in the top ten. Material for sequencing was peripheral blood. The receptor set was obtained from a woman aged 30 to 39 with COVID-19, enrolled during active disease. CDR3s include the opening cysteine and the closing phenylalanine or tryptophan. A D gene is named only where the DNA matches it firmly. Not all rows give a size; the values are once, few, many and, for expanded clones, a class.

.,TRBJ1-2,TRBV4-2,.,CASSPPEPGRTNYGYTF,TGTGCCAGCAGCCCACCCGAGCCAGGTCGTACTAACTATGGCTACACCTTC
.,TRBJ1-5,TRBV18,.,CASSPYRTVGNQPQHF,TGTGCCAGCTCACCCTACAGGACAGTCGGCAATCAGCCCCAGCATTTT
TRBD1,TRBJ1-1,TRBV25-1,.,CASSVTGTYTEAFF,TGTGCCAGCAGTGTGACAGGGACATACACTGAAGCTTTCTTT
.,TRBJ2-2,TRBV9,.,CASSANRENGELFF,TGTGCCAGCAGCGCCAACAGGGAAAACGGGGAGCTGTTTTTT
.,TRBJ1-1,TRBV7-9,.,CASSPGQMNTEAFF,TGTGCCAGCAGTCCCGGACAGATGAACACTGAAGCTTTCTTT
.,TRBJ1-5,TRBV7-8,.,CASSRGGGGNQPQHF,TGTGCCAGCAGCCGAGGGGGGGGTGGCAATCAGCCCCAGCATTTT
.,TRBJ2-1,TRBV29-1,.,CSVELGAEQFF,TGCAGCGTTGAATTAGGGGCTGAGCAGTTCTTC
.,TRBJ1-2,TRBV6-2/TRBV6-3,.,CASSYRQYGYTF,TGTGCCAGCAGTTACAGACAGTATGGCTACACCTTC
TRBD1,TRBJ1-3,TRBV6-5,.,CASGDRGQLGNTIYF,TGTGCCAGCGGGGACAGGGGGCAGTTGGGAAACACCATATATTTT
TRBD1,TRBJ1-5,TRBV3-1/TRBV3-2,.,CASSQGDRRYSNQPQHF,TGTGCCAGCAGCCAAGGGGACAGGCGATATAGCAATCAGCCCCAGCATTTT
.,TRBJ1-5,TRBV2,.,CASSEEGQRGPQHF,TGTGCCAGCAGTGAAGAGGGCCAACGGGGGCCCCAGCATTTT
TRBD2,TRBJ2-5,TRBV6-2/TRBV6-3,.,CASSSQGTSGYSMETQYF,TGTGCCAGCAGTTCTCAAGGGACTAGCGGGTATAGCATGGAGACCCAGTACTTC
TRBD2,TRBJ2-3,TRBV28,.,CASSFRIAGGGDTQYF,TGTGCCAGCAGTTTTAGGATAGCGGGGGGTGGAGATACGCAGTATTTT
.,TRBJ1-4,TRBV28,.,CASRITGLDEKLFF,TGTGCCAGCAGGATAACAGGGTTAGATGAAAAACTGTTTTTT
.,TRBJ1-1,TRBV6-5,.,CASSYVGQQNTEAFF,TGTGCCAGCAGTTACGTCGGACAGCAGAACACTGAAGCTTTCTTT
.,TRBJ1-1,TRBV7-8,.,CASSPNLGIMNTEAFF,TGTGCCAGCAGCCCCAACCTCGGGATCATGAACACTGAAGCTTTCTTT
.,TRBJ2-3,TRBV5-5,.,CASKQVSGTDTQYF,TGTGCCAGCAAACAGGTGTCGGGCACAGATACGCAGTATTTT
TRBD1,TRBJ1-5,TRBV11-2,.,CASSLVGTGNQPQHF,TGTGCCAGCAGCTTAGTAGGGACAGGGAATCAGCCCCAGCATTTT
.,TRBJ1-2,TRBV19,.,CASRELTAAYGYTF,TGTGCCAGTAGGGAACTAACGGCGGCCTATGGCTACACCTTC
.,TRBJ1-2,TRBV5-1,.,CASSLDGSRGVYGYTF,TGCGCCAGCAGCTTGGACGGGTCGCGGGGGGTCTATGGCTACACCTTC
.,TRBJ2-5,TRBV11-3,.,CASSLVAGALETQYF,TGTGCCAGCAGCTTAGTCGCAGGGGCTCTGGAGACCCAGTACTTC
.,TRBJ1-2,TRBV5-1,once,CASSLGAGVSGYTF,TGCGCCAGCAGCTTGGGGGCAGGGGTAAGCGGCTACACCTTC
.,TRBJ1-5,TRBV4-2,.,CASSQDRDQPQHF,TGTGCCAGCAGCCAAGACAGGGATCAGCCCCAGCATTTT
.,TRBJ1-3,TRBV7-6,.,CASSLIDSPSGNTIYF,TGTGCCAGCAGCTTAATCGACAGTCCCTCTGGAAACACCATATATTTT
.,TRBJ1-4,TRBV19,.,CASTATVAATNEKLFF,TGTGCCAGTACCGCGACAGTGGCTGCAACTAATGAAAAACTGTTTTTT
.,TRBJ1-1,TRBV30,few,CAWSRGQVATEAFF,TGTGCCTGGAGTCGGGGTCAGGTAGCGACTGAAGCTTTCTTT
TRBD1,TRBJ1-2,TRBV4-3,.,CASSPGTAYGYTF,TGCGCCAGCAGCCCCGGGACAGCTTATGGCTACACCTTC
TRBD1,TRBJ2-7,TRBV7-7,.,CASSFDREYEQYF,TGTGCCAGCAGCTTCGACAGGGAATACGAGCAGTACTTC
TRBD1,TRBJ1-1,TRBV6-2/TRBV6-3,.,CASSADRGTEAFF,TGTGCCAGCAGCGCTGACAGGGGCACTGAAGCTTTCTTT
.,TRBJ2-7,TRBV5-5,.,CASRSEIAYEQYF,TGTGCCAGCAGGTCCGAGATAGCCTACGAGCAGTACTTC
.,TRBJ2-5,TRBV14,.,CASSFTQGTQYF,TGTGCCAGCAGCTTTACTCAGGGGACCCAGTACTTC
.,TRBJ2-5,TRBV5-1,.,CASSLGALQETQYF,TGCGCCAGCAGCTTGGGGGCCTTACAAGAGACCCAGTACTTC